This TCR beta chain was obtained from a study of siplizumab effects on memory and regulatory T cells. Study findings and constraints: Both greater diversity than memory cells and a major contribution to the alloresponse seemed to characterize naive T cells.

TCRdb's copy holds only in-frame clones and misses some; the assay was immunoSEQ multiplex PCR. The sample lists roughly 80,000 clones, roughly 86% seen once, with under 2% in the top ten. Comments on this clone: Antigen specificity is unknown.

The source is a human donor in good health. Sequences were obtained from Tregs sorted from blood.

The CDR3 spells CASSLEARSTDTQYF. The CDR3 nucleotides read TGCGCCAGCAGCTTGGAGGCTAGAAGCACAGATACGCAGTATTTT. The chain has TRBV5-1 and TRBJ2-3; D is uncertain. With 0 bases removed from V and 0 bases from J, the gap between germline ends came to 8 bases. CDR1 is SGHRS and CDR2 is YFSETQ in the germline V gene. CDR3 length: 15 amino acids.